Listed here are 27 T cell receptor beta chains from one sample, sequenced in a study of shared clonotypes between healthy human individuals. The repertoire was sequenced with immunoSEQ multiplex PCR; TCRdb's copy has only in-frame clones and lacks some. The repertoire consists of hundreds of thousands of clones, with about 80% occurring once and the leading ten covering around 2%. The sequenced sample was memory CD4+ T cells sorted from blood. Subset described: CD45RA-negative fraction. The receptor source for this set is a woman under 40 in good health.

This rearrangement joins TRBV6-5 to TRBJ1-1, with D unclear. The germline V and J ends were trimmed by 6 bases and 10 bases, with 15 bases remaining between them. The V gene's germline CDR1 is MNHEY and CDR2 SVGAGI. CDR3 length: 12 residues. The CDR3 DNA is TGTGCCAGCAGGTCCGAGGGTATTCGAGCTTTCTTT. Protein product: CASRSEGIRAFF.

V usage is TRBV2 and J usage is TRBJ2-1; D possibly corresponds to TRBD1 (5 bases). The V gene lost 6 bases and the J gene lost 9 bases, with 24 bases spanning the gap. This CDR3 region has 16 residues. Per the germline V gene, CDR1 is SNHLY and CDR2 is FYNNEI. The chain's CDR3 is CASSVTLGQGRREQFF. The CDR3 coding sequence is TGTGCCAGCAGCGTCACCCTGGGGCAAGGGCGTCGTGAGCAGTTCTTC. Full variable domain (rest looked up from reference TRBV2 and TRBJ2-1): EPEVTQTPSHQVTQMGQEVILRCVPISNHLYFYWYRQILGQKVEFLVSFYNNEISEKSEIFDDQFSVERPDGSNFTLKIRSTKLEDSAMYFCASSVTLGQGRREQFFGPGTRLTVL.

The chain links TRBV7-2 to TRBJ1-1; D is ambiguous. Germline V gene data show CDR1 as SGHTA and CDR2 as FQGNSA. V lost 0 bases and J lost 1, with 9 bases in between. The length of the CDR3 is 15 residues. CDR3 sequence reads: CASSLALAENTEAFF. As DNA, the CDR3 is TGTGCCAGCAGCTTAGCGTTAGCGGAGAACACTGAAGCTTTCTTT.

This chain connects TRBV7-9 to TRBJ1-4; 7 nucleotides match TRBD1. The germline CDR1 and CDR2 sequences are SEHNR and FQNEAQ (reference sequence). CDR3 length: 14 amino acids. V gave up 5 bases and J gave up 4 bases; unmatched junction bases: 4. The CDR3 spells CASSRGQLNEKLFF. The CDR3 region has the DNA TGTGCCAGCAGCCGGGGACAGCTTAATGAAAAACTGTTTTTT.

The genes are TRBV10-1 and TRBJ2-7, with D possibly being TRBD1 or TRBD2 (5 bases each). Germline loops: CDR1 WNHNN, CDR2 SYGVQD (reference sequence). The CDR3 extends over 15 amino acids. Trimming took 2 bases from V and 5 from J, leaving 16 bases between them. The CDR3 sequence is CASSEGYGDLDEQYF. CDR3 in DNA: TGCGCCAGCAGTGAGGGTTACGGGGACCTGGACGAGCAGTACTTC.

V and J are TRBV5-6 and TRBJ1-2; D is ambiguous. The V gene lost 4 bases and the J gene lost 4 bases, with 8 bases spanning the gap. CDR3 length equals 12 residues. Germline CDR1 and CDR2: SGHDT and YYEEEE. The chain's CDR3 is CASSRPTYGYTF. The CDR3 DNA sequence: TGTGCCAGCAGCCGACCGACCTATGGCTACACCTTC. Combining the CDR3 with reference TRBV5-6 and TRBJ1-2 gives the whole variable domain DAGVTQSPTHLIKTRGQQVTLRCSPKSGHDTVSWYQQALGQGPQFIFQYYEEEERQRGNFPDRFSGHQFPNYSSELNVNALLLGDSALYLCASSRPTYGYTFGSGTRLTVV.

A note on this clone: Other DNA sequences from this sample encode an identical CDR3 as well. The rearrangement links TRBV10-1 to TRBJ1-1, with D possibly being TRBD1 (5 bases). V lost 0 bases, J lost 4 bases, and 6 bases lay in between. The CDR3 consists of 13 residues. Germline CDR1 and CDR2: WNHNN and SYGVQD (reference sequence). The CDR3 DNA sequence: TGCGCCAGCAGTGAGTCTGGGGGCACTGAAGCTTTCTTT. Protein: CASSESGGTEAFF.

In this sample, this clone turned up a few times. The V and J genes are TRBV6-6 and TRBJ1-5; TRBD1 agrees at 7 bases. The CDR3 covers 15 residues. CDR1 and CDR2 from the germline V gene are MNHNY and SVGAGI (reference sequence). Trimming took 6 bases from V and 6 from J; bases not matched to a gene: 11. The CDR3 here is CASSFPRQGGQPQHF. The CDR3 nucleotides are TGTGCCAGCAGCTTCCCTCGACAGGGAGGTCAGCCCCAGCATTTT.

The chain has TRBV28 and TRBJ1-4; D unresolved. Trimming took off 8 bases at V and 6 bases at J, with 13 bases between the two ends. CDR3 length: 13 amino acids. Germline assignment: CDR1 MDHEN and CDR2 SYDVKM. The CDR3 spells CASAAGGDEKLFF. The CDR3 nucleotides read TGTGCCAGCGCTGCAGGCGGGGATGAAAAACTGTTTTTT.

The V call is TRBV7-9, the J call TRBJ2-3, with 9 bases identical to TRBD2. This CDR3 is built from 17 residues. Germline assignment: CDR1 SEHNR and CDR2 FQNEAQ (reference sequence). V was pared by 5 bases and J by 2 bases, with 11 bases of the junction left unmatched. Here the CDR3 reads CASSPQYSGSVTDTQYF. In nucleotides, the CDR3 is TGTGCCAGCAGCCCTCAGTATAGCGGGAGCGTCACAGATACGCAGTATTTT.

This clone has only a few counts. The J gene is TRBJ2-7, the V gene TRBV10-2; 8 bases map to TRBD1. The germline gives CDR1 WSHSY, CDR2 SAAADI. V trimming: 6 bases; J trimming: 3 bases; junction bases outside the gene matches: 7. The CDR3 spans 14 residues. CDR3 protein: CASRVGQGLYEQYF. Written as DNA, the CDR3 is TGCGCCAGCAGGGTCGGACAGGGTCTCTACGAGCAGTACTTC.

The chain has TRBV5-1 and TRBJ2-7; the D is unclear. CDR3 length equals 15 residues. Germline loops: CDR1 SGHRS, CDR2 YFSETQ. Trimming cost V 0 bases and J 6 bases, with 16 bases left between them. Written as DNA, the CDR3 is TGCGCCAGCAGCTTGGCCCCTGGCCTTGAACGCGAGCAGTACTTC. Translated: CASSLAPGLEREQYF.

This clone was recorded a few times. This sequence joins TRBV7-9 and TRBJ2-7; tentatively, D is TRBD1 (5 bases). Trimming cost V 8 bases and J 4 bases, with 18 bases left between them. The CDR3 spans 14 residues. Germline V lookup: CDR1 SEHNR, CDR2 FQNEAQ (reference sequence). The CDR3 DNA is TGTGCCAGCGCCGTCTGGGGCGCAGGGTACGAGCAGTACTTC. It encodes CASAVWGAGYEQYF.

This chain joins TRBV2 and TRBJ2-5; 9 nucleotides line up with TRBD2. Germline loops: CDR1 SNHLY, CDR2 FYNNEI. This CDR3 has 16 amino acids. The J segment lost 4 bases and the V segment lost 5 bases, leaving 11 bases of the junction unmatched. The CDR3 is CASSRREGTGGETQYF. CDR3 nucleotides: TGTGCCAGCAGTCGGCGGGAGGGGACGGGAGGAGAGACCCAGTACTTC.

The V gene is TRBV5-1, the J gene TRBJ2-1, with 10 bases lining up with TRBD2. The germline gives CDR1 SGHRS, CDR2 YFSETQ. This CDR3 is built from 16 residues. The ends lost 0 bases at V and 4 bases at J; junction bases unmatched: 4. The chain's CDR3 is CASSLERTSGYNEQFF. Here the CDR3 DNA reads TGCGCCAGCAGCTTGGAGCGGACTAGCGGATACAATGAGCAGTTCTTC.

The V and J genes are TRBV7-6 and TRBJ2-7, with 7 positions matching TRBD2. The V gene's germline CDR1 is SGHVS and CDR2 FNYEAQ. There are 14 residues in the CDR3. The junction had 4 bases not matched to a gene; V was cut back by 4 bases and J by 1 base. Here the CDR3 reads CASSSRGDSYEQYF. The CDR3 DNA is TGTGCCAGCAGCTCACGGGGGGATTCCTACGAGCAGTACTTC.

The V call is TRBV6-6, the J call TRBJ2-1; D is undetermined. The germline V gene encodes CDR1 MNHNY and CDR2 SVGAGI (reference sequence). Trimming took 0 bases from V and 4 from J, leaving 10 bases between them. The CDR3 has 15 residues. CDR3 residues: CASSYSPPLYNEQFF. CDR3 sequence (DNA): TGTGCCAGCAGTTACTCTCCTCCCCTTTACAATGAGCAGTTCTTC.

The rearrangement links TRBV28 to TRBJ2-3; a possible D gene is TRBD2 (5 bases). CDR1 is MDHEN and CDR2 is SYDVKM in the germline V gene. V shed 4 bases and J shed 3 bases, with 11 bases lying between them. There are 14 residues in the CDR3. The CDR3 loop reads CASSSSPGTDTQYF. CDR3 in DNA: TGTGCCAGCAGTTCATCGCCGGGGACAGATACGCAGTATTTT.

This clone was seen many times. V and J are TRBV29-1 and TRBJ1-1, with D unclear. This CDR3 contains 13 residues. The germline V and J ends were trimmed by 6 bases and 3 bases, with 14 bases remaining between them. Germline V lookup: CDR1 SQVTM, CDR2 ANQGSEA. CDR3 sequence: CSVRTLRDTEAFF. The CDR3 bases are TGCAGCGTGAGGACCCTACGGGACACTGAAGCTTTCTTT.

This chain's CDR3 is CASSLRTASYEQYF. The CDR3, as DNA: TGTGCCAGCAGCTTAAGGACCGCGTCCTACGAGCAGTACTTC. This chain uses TRBV7-2 with TRBJ2-7; no clear D gene. Trimming left V 2 bases short and J 1 base short, with 9 bases between. CDR1 is SGHTA and CDR2 is FQGNSA in the germline V gene. This CDR3 has 14 amino acids. The full variable domain, in which reference TRBV7-2 and TRBJ2-7 provide the parts outside the CDR3, is GAGVSQSPSNKVTEKGKDVELRCDPISGHTALYWYRQSLGQGLEFLIYFQGNSAPDKSGLPSDRFSAERTGGSVSTLTIQRTQQEDSAVYLCASSLRTASYEQYFGPGTRLTVT.

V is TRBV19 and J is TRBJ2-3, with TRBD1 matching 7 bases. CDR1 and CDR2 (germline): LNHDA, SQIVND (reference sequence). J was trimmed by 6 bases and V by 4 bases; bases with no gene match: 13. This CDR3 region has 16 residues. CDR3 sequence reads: CASSTRDSRQWDTQYF. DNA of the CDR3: TGTGCCAGTAGTACCCGGGACAGCCGACAGTGGGATACGCAGTATTTT.

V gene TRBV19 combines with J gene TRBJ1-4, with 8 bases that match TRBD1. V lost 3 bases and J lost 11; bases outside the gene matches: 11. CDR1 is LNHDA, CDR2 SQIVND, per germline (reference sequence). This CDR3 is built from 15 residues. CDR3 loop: CASSIAGGGRGKLFF. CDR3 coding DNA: TGTGCCAGTAGTATCGCAGGGGGCGGCCGGGGTAAACTGTTTTTT.

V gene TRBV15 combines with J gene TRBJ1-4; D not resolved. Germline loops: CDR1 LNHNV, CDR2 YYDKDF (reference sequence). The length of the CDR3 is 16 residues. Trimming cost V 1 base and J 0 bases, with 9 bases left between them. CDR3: CATSRGGTATNEKLFF. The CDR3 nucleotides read TGTGCCACCAGCAGAGGAGGTACTGCAACTAATGAAAAACTGTTTTTT.

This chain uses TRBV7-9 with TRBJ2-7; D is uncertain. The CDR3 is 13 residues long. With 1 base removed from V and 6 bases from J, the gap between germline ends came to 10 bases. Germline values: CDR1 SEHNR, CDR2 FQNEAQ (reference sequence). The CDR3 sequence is CASSLVETGEQYF. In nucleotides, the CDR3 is TGTGCCAGCAGCTTAGTTGAGACTGGCGAGCAGTACTTC.

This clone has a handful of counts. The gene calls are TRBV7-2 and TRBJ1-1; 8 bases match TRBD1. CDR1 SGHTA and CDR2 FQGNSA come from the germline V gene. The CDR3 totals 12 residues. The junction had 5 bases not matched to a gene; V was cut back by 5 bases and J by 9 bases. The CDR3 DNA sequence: TGTGCCAGCAGCCCACGGACAGGGAAAGCTTTCTTT. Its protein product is CASSPRTGKAFF.

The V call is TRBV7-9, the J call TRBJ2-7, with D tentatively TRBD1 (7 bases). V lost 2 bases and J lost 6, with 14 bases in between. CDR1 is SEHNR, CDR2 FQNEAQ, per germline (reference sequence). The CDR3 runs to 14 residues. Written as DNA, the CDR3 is TGTGCCAGCAGCTTAATATCTCAGGGGGGCGAGCAGTACTTC. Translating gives CASSLISQGGEQYF.

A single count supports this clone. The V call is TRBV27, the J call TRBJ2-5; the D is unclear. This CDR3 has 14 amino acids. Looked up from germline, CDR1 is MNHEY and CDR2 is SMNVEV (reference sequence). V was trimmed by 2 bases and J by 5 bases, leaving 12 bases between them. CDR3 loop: CASSLTAQGETQYF. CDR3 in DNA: TGTGCCAGCAGTTTAACGGCTCAAGGGGAGACCCAGTACTTC.